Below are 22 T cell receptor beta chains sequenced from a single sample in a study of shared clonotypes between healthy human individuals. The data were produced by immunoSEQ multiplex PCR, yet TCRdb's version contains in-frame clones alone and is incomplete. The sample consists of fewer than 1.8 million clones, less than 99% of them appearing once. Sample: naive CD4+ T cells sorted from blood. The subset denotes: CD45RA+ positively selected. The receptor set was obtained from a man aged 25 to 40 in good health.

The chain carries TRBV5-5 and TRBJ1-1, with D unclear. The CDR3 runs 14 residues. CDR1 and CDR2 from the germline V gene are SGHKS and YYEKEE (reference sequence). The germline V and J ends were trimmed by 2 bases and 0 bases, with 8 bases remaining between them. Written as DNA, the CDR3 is TGTGCCAGCAGCTTCGGAACCATGAACACTGAAGCTTTCTTT. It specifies CASSFGTMNTEAFF.

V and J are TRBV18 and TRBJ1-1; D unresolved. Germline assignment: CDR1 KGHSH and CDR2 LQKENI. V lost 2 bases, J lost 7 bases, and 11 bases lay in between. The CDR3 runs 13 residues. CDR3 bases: TGTGCCAGCTCACCAATGGACCCTCGTGAAGCTTTCTTT. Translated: CASSPMDPREAFF.

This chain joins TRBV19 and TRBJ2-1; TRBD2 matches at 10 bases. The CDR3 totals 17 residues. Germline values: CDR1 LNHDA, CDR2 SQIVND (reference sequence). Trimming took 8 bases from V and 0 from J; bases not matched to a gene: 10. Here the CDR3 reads CASARLASGSSYNEQFF. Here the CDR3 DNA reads TGTGCCAGTGCCCGGTTGGCTAGCGGGAGCTCCTACAATGAGCAGTTCTTC.

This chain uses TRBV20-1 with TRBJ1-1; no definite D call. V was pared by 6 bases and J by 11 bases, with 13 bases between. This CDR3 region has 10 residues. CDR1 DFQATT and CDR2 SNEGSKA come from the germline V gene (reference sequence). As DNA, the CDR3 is TGCAGTGCCGAGGCAGCGGAGGCTTTCTTT. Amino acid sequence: CSAEAAEAFF.

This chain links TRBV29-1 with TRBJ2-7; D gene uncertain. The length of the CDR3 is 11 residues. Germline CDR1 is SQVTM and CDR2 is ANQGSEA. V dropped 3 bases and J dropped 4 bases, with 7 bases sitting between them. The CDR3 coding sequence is TGCAGCGTTGATCTCGCTTACGAGCAGTACTTC. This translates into CSVDLAYEQYF.

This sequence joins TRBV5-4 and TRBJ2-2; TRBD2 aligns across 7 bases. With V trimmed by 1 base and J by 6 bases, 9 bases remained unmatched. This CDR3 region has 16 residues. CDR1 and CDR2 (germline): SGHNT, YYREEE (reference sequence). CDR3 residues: CASSLSGGSGAGELFF. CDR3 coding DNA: TGTGCCAGCAGCTTGTCCGGCGGGAGCGGGGCCGGGGAGCTGTTTTTT.

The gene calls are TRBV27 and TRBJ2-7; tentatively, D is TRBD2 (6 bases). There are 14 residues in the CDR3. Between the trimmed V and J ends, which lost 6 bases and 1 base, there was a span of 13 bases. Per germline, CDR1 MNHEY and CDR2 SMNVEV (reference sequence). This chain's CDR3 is CASSSDRGSYEQYF. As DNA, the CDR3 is TGTGCCAGCAGCTCCGACCGGGGGTCCTACGAGCAGTACTTC.

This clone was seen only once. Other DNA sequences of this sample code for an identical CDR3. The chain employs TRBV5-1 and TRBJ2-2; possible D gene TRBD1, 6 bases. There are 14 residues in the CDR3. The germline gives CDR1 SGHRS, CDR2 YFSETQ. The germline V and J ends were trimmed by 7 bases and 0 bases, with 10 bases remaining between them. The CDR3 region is CASRTDSNTGELFF. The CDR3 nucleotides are TGCGCCAGCCGGACAGACTCGAACACCGGGGAGCTGTTTTTT.

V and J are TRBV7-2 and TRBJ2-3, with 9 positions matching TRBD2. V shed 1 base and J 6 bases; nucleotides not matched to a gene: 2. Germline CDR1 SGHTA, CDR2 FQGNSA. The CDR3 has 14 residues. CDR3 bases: TGTGCCAGCAGCTTAGTTGCGGGAGGGGATACGCAGTATTTT. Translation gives CASSLVAGGDTQYF.

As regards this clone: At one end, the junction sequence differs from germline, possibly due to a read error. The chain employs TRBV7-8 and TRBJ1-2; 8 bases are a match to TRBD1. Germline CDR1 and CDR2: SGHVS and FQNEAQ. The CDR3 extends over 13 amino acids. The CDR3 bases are TGTGCCAGCAGCTCAGGAGGACAGGGTGCCCCCTGTTTC. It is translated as CASSSGGQGAPCF.

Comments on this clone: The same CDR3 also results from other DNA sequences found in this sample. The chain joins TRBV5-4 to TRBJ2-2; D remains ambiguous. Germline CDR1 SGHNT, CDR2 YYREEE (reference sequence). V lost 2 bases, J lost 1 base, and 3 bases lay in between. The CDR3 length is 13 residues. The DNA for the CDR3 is TGTGCCAGCAGCTTTCGGAACACCGGGGAGCTGTTTTTT. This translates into CASSFRNTGELFF.

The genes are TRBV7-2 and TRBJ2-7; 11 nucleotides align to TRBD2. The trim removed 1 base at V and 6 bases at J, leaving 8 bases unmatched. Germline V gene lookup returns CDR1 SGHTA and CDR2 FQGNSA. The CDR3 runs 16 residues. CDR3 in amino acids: CASSLVALAGGSEQYF. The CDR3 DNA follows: TGTGCCAGCAGCTTAGTCGCCCTAGCGGGAGGTAGCGAGCAGTACTTC.

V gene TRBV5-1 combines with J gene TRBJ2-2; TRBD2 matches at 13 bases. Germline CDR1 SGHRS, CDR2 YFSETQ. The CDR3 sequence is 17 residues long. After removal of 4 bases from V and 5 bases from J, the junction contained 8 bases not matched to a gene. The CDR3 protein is CASSHPGLAGQTGELFF. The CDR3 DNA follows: TGCGCCAGCAGCCATCCGGGACTAGCGGGACAGACCGGGGAGCTGTTTTTT.

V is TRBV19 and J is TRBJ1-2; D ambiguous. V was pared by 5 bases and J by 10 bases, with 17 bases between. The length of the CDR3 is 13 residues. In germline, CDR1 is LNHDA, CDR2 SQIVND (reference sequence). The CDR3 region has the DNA TGTGCCAGTAGTCAAGGACGGCGTCCTGACTACACCTTC. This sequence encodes CASSQGRRPDYTF.

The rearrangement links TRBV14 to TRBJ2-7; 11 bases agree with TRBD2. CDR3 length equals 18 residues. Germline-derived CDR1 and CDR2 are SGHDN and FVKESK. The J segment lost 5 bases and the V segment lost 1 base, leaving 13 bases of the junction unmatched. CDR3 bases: TGTGCCAGCAGCCAAGGGGGGTGGGCTAGCGGGAGGAGGGACGAGCAGTACTTC. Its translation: CASSQGGWASGRRDEQYF.

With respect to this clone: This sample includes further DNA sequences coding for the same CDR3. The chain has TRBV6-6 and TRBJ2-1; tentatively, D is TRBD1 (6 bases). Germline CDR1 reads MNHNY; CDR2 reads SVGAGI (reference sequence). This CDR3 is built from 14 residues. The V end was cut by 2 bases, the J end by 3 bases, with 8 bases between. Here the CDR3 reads CASSYLGGYNEQFF. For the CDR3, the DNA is TGTGCCAGCAGTTACCTAGGGGGCTACAATGAGCAGTTCTTC.

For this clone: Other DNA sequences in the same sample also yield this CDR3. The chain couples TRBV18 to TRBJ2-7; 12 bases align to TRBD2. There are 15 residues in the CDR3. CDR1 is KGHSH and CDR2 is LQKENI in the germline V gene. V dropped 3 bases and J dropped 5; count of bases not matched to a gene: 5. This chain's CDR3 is CASSPLAGGNHEQYF. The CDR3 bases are TGTGCCAGCTCACCTCTAGCGGGAGGGAACCACGAGCAGTACTTC.

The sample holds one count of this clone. DNA for the CDR3: TGCAGCGCCGGACTTGGACAGGAGGGGCGACTGTTTTTT. Amino acids: CSAGLGQEGRLFF. The J gene is TRBJ1-4, the V gene TRBV29-1, with 7 bases that match TRBD1. Germline CDR1 and CDR2: SQVTM and ANQGSEA. V shed 7 bases and J 13 bases; nucleotides not matched to a gene: 15. CDR3 size: 13 residues.

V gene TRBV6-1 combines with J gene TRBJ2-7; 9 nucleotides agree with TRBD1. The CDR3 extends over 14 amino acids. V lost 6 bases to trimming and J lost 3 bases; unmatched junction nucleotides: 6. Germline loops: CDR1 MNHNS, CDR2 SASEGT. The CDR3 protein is CASREWDRDYEQYF. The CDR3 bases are TGTGCCAGCAGAGAGTGGGACAGGGACTACGAGCAGTACTTC.

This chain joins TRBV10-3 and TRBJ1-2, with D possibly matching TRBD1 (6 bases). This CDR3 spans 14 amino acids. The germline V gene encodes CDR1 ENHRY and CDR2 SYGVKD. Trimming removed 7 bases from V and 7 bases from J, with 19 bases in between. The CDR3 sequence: CAINTFRGGLGYTF. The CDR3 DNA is TGTGCCATCAACACCTTTAGGGGGGGCCTTGGCTACACCTTC.

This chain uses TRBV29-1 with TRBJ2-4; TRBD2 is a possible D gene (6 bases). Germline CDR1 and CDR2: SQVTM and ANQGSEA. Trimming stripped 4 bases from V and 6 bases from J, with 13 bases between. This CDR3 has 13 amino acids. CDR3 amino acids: CSVGRLEGNIQYF. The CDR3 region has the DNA TGCAGCGTTGGGAGACTAGAAGGAAACATTCAGTACTTC.

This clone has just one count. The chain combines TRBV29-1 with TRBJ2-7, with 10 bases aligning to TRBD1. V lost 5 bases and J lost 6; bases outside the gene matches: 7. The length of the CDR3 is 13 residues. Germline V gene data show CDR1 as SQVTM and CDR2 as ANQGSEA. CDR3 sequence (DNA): TGCAGCGTTACCGGGACAGGGGCCTCCGAGCAGTACTTC. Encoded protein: CSVTGTGASEQYF.